A single sample gave rise to the 5 T cell receptor beta chains below, sequenced in a study of blood T cell repertoires in COVID-19 (dated by TCRdb to about 2020). Library generation was performed with the immunoSEQ multiplex PCR assay. As stored in TCRdb, this immuneACCESS dataset retains in-frame rearrangements with V and J assigned. A fraction of the clones does not appear; measured against another copy, unresolved V genes explain less than half of the discrepancy, and the remainder lacks a known reason. The sample profile shows approximately 77,000 clones; about 90% of them were found once. The ten largest clones represent 4.6% of the sample. Sequencing input: peripheral blood. All receptors derive from a man aged 50 or older with active COVID-19.

This chain joins TRBV4-3 and TRBJ2-7; D perhaps matches TRBD2 (5 bases). CDR1 is LGHNA, CDR2 YSLEER, per germline. This CDR3 contains 15 residues. The V end was cut by 0 bases, the J end by 0 bases, with 9 bases between. CDR3 residues: CASSQEPLASYEQYF. CDR3 DNA sequence: TGCGCCAGCAGCCAAGAACCCCTAGCCTCCTACGAGCAGTACTTC.

The rearrangement joins TRBV3-1 (or the pseudogene TRBV3-2) to TRBJ1-5; 7 bases match TRBD1. Germline-derived CDR1 and CDR2 are LGHDT and YNNKEL (reference sequence). After removal of 1 base from V and 5 bases from J, the junction contained 2 bases not matched to a gene. The CDR3 length is 14 residues. The CDR3, as DNA: TGTGCCAGCAGCCAAGGACAGGGCTATCAGCCCCAGCATTTT. Translation: CASSQGQGYQPQHF.

CDR3 DNA sequence: TGTGCCAGCTCCCCGAAGTATACAACAGGGGGCGGCTATGGCTACACCTTC. Its translation: CASSPKYTTGGGYGYTF. This rearrangement joins TRBV18 to TRBJ1-2; 9 bases map to TRBD1. The V and J ends lost 6 bases and 4 bases, in that order; junction bases with no gene match: 15. The CDR3 runs to 17 residues. Germline-derived CDR1 and CDR2 are KGHSH and LQKENI.

This chain connects TRBV3-1 (or the pseudogene TRBV3-2) to TRBJ1-1; D not resolved. The CDR3 loop spans 14 amino acids. The germline V and J ends were trimmed by 1 base and 5 bases, with 11 bases remaining between them. In germline, CDR1 is LGHDT, CDR2 YNNKEL (reference sequence). The CDR3 DNA is TGTGCCAGCAGCCAAGGACTCGGGGTGACTGAAGCTTTCTTT. This encodes CASSQGLGVTEAFF.

This clone showed up just once. The CDR3 loop reads CASSFGTGGIYGYTF. The DNA for the CDR3 is TGCGCCAGCAGCTTTGGGACAGGGGGGATCTATGGCTACACCTTC. The V and J genes are TRBV5-1 and TRBJ1-2, with 11 positions matching TRBD1. Trimming removed 2 bases from V and 4 bases from J; junction bases left unmatched: 4. CDR3 size: 15 residues. Germline values: CDR1 SGHRS, CDR2 YFSETQ. Supplemented by reference TRBV5-1 and TRBJ1-2, the full variable domain reads KAGVTQTPRYLIKTRGQQVTLSCSPISGHRSVSWYQQTPGQGLQFLFEYFSETQRNKGNFPGRFSGRQFSNSRSEMNVSTLELGDSALYLCASSFGTGGIYGYTFGSGTRLTVV.